This TCR beta chain was recorded in a study of radiotherapy plus CTLA-4 blockade in lung cancer. Clones were sequenced by immunoSEQ multiplex PCR, and TCRdb holds only the in-frame ones, with some missing. The table has roughly 110,000 clones, 85% seen once. In the case of this clone: The antigen remains undetermined.

V was clipped by 5 bases and J by 2 bases; unmatched bases: 7. The CDR3 has 15 amino acids. Germline V gene data show CDR1 as SGHTA and CDR2 as FQGNSA. Study results and limitations: Clones of tumor-derived TCRs expanded in blood after radiotherapy plus ipilimumab.

The sequence derives from a human donor with non-small cell lung cancer that progressed on radiotherapy plus ipilimumab. Some clones in this sample may be carry-over from other donors' samples. The chain couples TRBV7-2 to TRBJ2-7; TRBD1 matches at 9 bases. The input for sequencing was peripheral blood, taken from a patient treated with radiotherapy plus ipilimumab. The chain's CDR3 is CASSRQGQGPYEQYF. DNA for the CDR3: TGTGCCAGCAGCCGGCAGGGACAGGGCCCCTACGAGCAGTACTTC.